The 27 T cell receptor beta chains below all came from one sample that was sequenced in a study of T cell repertoires in ileal Crohn's disease. Clones were sequenced by immunoSEQ multiplex PCR, and TCRdb holds only the in-frame ones, with some missing. The table has thousands of clones, about four fifths seen once. Source material: ileal tissue. The source is an adult with Crohn's disease.

This clone was counted a few times. This chain connects TRBV27 to TRBJ2-1; D perhaps matches TRBD1 (6 bases). The germline V and J ends were trimmed by 6 bases and 4 bases, with 13 bases remaining between them. This CDR3 has 14 amino acids. Germline V gives CDR1 MNHEY, CDR2 SMNVEV (reference sequence). CDR3 amino acids: CASRPDGQYNEQFF. The CDR3 DNA sequence: TGTGCCAGCAGACCCGACGGACAGTACAATGAGCAGTTCTTC.

The chain couples TRBV2 to TRBJ1-6, with a tentative D call TRBD1 (5 bases). The germline CDR1 and CDR2 sequences are SNHLY and FYNNEI. V lost 6 bases, J lost 8 bases, and 14 bases lay in between. CDR3 size: 14 residues. The CDR3 nucleotides read TGTGCCAGCAGGCCGGACATAGTGGATTCACCCCTCCACTTT. It encodes CASRPDIVDSPLHF. Full variable domain (outside the CDR3, taken from reference TRBV2 and TRBJ1-6): EPEVTQTPSHQVTQMGQEVILRCVPISNHLYFYWYRQILGQKVEFLVSFYNNEISEKSEIFDDQFSVERPDGSNFTLKIRSTKLEDSAMYFCASRPDIVDSPLHFGNGTRLTVT.

This clone has just a few counts. The chain joins TRBV9 to TRBJ2-5, with 11 positions matching TRBD2. Losses at the gene ends were 0 bases for V and 4 bases for J; bases not matched to a gene: 2. Germline lookup yields CDR1 SGDLS and CDR2 YYNGEE. There are 15 residues in the CDR3. CDR3 DNA: TGTGCCAGCAGCGTAGATAGCGGGAGGGGAGAGACCCAGTACTTC. Its translation: CASSVDSGRGETQYF.

This clone qualifies as large. V and J are TRBV30 and TRBJ1-3; D not resolved. The CDR3 has 13 residues. Trimming took off 3 bases at V and 2 bases at J, with 8 bases between the two ends. CDR1 and CDR2 (germline): GTSNPN, SVGIG (reference sequence). The CDR3 DNA is TGTGCCTGGAGCCCCTGGCCTGGAAACACCATATATTTT. This translates into CAWSPWPGNTIYF. The full variable domain, completed using reference TRBV30 and TRBJ1-3, is SQTIHQWPATLVQPVGSPLSLECTVEGTSNPNLYWYRQAAGRGLQLLFYSVGIGQISSEVPQNLSASRPQDRQFILSSKKLLLSDSGFYLCAWSPWPGNTIYFGEGSWLTVV.

The chain joins TRBV21-1 to TRBJ1-4; the D segment call TRBD1 is taken from the table without a DNA check. TRBV21-1 is recorded as a pseudogene. The CDR3 sequence is 17 residues long. Here the CDR3 reads CASSKFLVSATNEKLFF. The CDR3 DNA is TGTGCCAGCAGCAAATTCCTCGTCAGTGCAACTAATGAAAAACTGTTTTTT.

The chain links TRBV6-1 to TRBJ2-5; 12 bases agree with TRBD2. The germline V gene encodes CDR1 MNHNS and CDR2 SASEGT. Trimming removed 2 bases from V and 2 bases from J; junction bases left unmatched: 0. The CDR3 runs 15 residues. The CDR3 DNA follows: TGTGCCAGCAGTGAACTAGCGGGAGGGCAAGAGACCCAGTACTTC. Translated: CASSELAGGQETQYF.

The chain carries TRBV7-9 and TRBJ2-2, with D perhaps TRBD2 (6 bases). CDR1 is SEHNR, CDR2 FQNEAQ, per germline (reference sequence). The CDR3 contains 15 residues. The V and J ends lost 1 base and 6 bases respectively, with 12 bases between them. The CDR3 DNA follows: TGTGCCAGCAGCTTAGTCAGGGACTCGTCCGGGGAGCTGTTTTTT. Encoded protein: CASSLVRDSSGELFF.

The V gene is TRBV7-9, the J gene TRBJ2-7, with 8 bases identical to TRBD1. The CDR3 extends over 14 amino acids. The V segment lost 1 base and the J segment 2 bases; nucleotides outside the gene matches: 1. Germline V CDR1 and CDR2: SEHNR, FQNEAQ (reference sequence). The CDR3 region has the DNA TGTGCCAGCAGCTTAGGGACAGGGACCTACGAGCAGTACTTC. The encoded protein is CASSLGTGTYEQYF.

In the case of this clone: A junction boundary mismatches the germline segment, possibly from a read error. J is TRBJ2-5 and V is TRBV6-6; 7 nucleotides match TRBD2. The J call may be faulty, since TRBJ2-7 better matches the DNA end. This CDR3 is 16 amino acids long. Germline CDR1 reads MNHNY; CDR2 reads SVGAGI (reference sequence). The CDR3 sequence is CASSDSFGGSSYEQYF. CDR3 sequence (DNA): TGTGCCAGCAGTGACTCCTTTGGCGGGAGTTCCTACGAGCAGTACTTC.

The chain links TRBV18 to TRBJ2-1; D is possibly TRBD2 (5 bases). Germline CDR1 KGHSH, CDR2 LQKENI. CDR3 length equals 14 residues. Trimming took off 3 bases at V and 6 bases at J, with 12 bases between the two ends. CDR3 sequence: CASSPSGPFNEQFF. As DNA, the CDR3 is TGTGCCAGCTCACCCAGCGGACCATTCAATGAGCAGTTCTTC.

The chain employs TRBV6-1 and TRBJ2-7; D is ambiguous. Germline CDR1 and CDR2: MNHNS and SASEGT. Between the trimmed V and J ends, which lost 4 bases and 2 bases, there was a span of 9 bases. The CDR3 has 13 amino acids. Written as DNA, the CDR3 is TGTGCCAGCAGTGCAGGAAAAGCCTACGAGCAGTACTTC. Protein sequence: CASSAGKAYEQYF.

The chain's CDR3 is CASHKTGAGGEQFF. The CDR3 DNA sequence: TGTGCCTCACACAAGACGGGGGCGGGGGGTGAGCAGTTCTTC. The rearrangement uses TRBV10-3 and TRBJ2-1; TRBD2 aligns across 8 bases. This CDR3 is 14 amino acids long. V shed 11 bases, J shed 9 bases, and the junction held 15 bases outside the gene matches. Germline V gene data show CDR1 as ENHRY and CDR2 as SYGVKD.

The chain uses TRBV10-3 and TRBJ2-7; unclear D gene. Germline assignment: CDR1 ENHRY and CDR2 SYGVKD. Deletions cut 3 bases from V and 0 bases from J, with 9 bases between. CDR3 length equals 14 residues. The CDR3 DNA reads TGTGCCATCAGTGACGGTGTAAACTCCTACGAGCAGTACTTC. It encodes CAISDGVNSYEQYF.

This chain links TRBV25-1 with TRBJ1-2; D unresolved. This CDR3 is 15 amino acids long. Looked up from germline, CDR1 is MGHDK and CDR2 is SYGVNS. Trimming took 6 bases from V and 7 from J, leaving 21 bases between them. The CDR3 nucleotides are TGTGCCAGCAGCCCAGTGGAGGAAACGTCGTTTGGCTACACCTTC. As protein: CASSPVEETSFGYTF.

This chain joins TRBV15 and TRBJ2-3; a weak D match, TRBD2 (6 bases). Germline CDR1 reads LNHNV; CDR2 reads YYDKDF (reference sequence). This CDR3 has 15 amino acids. V lost 9 bases to trimming and J lost 0 bases, with 16 bases between them. CDR3 DNA sequence: TGTGCCACGGCCGGAGGGACCCCTAGCACAGATACGCAGTATTTT. The encoded protein is CATAGGTPSTDTQYF.

The genes are TRBV5-1 and TRBJ2-1, with TRBD2 matching over 10 bases. The CDR3 covers 19 residues. J lost 6 bases, V lost 1 base, and 16 bases had no gene match. The germline gives CDR1 SGHRS, CDR2 YFSETQ. The CDR3 loop reads CASSLSPSGSLVNSNEQFF. The CDR3 DNA sequence: TGCGCCAGCAGCTTGTCGCCTAGCGGGAGTCTCGTTAATAGCAATGAGCAGTTCTTC.

The rearrangement uses TRBV5-1 and TRBJ2-1; D uncertain. V dropped 0 bases and J dropped 3 bases, with 13 bases sitting between them. The CDR3 loop spans 16 amino acids. Germline loops: CDR1 SGHRS, CDR2 YFSETQ. The DNA of the CDR3 is TGCGCCAGCAGCTTGGGTCCGATCGAGCTCTACAATGAGCAGTTCTTC. Encoded protein: CASSLGPIELYNEQFF.

The chain combines TRBV4-2 with TRBJ2-1, with 11 bases identical to TRBD2. Trimming removed 4 bases from V and 4 bases from J; junction bases left unmatched: 3. This CDR3 comprises 15 residues. The germline V gene encodes CDR1 LGHNA and CDR2 YNFKEQ. CDR3 DNA sequence: TGTGCCAGCAGCCCGGGACTAGCGGATTACAATGAGCAGTTCTTC. Translated, it gives CASSPGLADYNEQFF.

This clone has more than one count but fewer than ten. This chain uses TRBV25-1 with TRBJ1-4; 8 positions agree with TRBD1. Germline V gene data show CDR1 as MGHDK and CDR2 as SYGVNS. Trimming at V came to 4 bases and at J to 0 bases, leaving 10 bases not matched to a gene. The CDR3 loop spans 18 amino acids. The CDR3 reads CASSARQGSEATNEKLFF. The CDR3 DNA reads as TGTGCCAGCAGTGCACGACAGGGGTCGGAGGCAACTAATGAAAAACTGTTTTTT. Variable domain in full (rest from reference TRBV25-1 and TRBJ1-4): EADIYQTPRYLVIGTGKKITLECSQTMGHDKMYWYQQDPGMELHLIHYSYGVNSTEKGDLSSESTVSRIRTEHFPLTLESARPSHTSQYLCASSARQGSEATNEKLFFGSGTQLSVL.

The rearrangement joins TRBV2 to TRBJ2-1; a possible D gene is TRBD2 (6 bases). The CDR3 covers 17 residues. V lost 0 bases and J lost 3, with 15 bases in between. Germline V lookup: CDR1 SNHLY, CDR2 FYNNEI. CDR3: CASSEAGGTGVYNEQFF. The DNA of the CDR3 is TGTGCCAGCAGTGAAGCGGGTGGGACTGGCGTCTACAATGAGCAGTTCTTC.

This rearrangement joins TRBV11-2 to TRBJ2-3, with 14 bases that match TRBD2. CDR1 is SGHAT and CDR2 is FQNNGV in the germline V gene. The V segment lost 3 bases and the J segment 5 bases; nucleotides outside the gene matches: 1. The CDR3 length is 15 residues. CDR3 amino acids: CASSLGTSGGDTQYF. In DNA form, the CDR3 reads TGTGCCAGCAGCTTGGGGACTAGCGGGGGAGATACGCAGTATTTT.

The chain links TRBV6-1 to TRBJ2-5, with TRBD2 matching over 14 bases. Trimming took 3 bases from V and 5 from J; bases not matched to a gene: 2. CDR1 and CDR2 from the germline V gene are MNHNS and SASEGT. The CDR3 is 15 amino acids. The CDR3 sequence: CASSEGLAGAETQYF. CDR3 bases: TGTGCCAGCAGTGAGGGACTAGCGGGAGCGGAGACCCAGTACTTC.

The chain links TRBV7-9 to TRBJ2-7; 8 nucleotides align to TRBD2. With 4 bases clipped from V and 6 bases from J, the junction kept 5 bases outside the gene matches. The germline CDR1 and CDR2 sequences are SEHNR and FQNEAQ (reference sequence). The CDR3 totals 13 residues. This CDR3 is CASSSVREGEQYF. CDR3 coding DNA: TGTGCCAGCAGCTCTGTCCGGGAGGGCGAGCAGTACTTC.

The chain employs TRBV5-1 and TRBJ2-1; D remains ambiguous. Per the germline V gene, CDR1 is SGHRS and CDR2 is YFSETQ. V was shortened by 0 bases and J by 6 bases, with 7 bases between the two germline ends. The CDR3 covers 13 residues. In DNA, the CDR3 is TGCGCCAGCAGCTTGGACTTCTCCAATGAGCAGTTCTTC. It is translated as CASSLDFSNEQFF.

This chain links TRBV29-1 with TRBJ2-7, with TRBD2 identical over 9 bases. J gave up 3 bases and V 5 bases, and 5 bases lay outside the gene matches. The CDR3 runs 13 residues. CDR1 and CDR2 from the germline V gene are SQVTM and ANQGSEA. The CDR3 loop is CSVQAGGVYEQYF. The DNA for the CDR3 is TGCAGCGTTCAAGCGGGAGGTGTCTACGAGCAGTACTTC.

This clone appeared a single time. The rearrangement joins TRBV27 to TRBJ2-1; 10 bases are a match to TRBD2. Losses at the gene ends were 6 bases for V and 5 bases for J; bases not matched to a gene: 10. This CDR3 has 16 residues. Germline loops: CDR1 MNHEY, CDR2 SMNVEV (reference sequence). CDR3 bases: TGTGCCAGCAGGCCCGGGTGGACTAGCGGAAACAATGAGCAGTTCTTC. Its protein is CASRPGWTSGNNEQFF.

CDR3 sequence reads: CASSMGTGAGTEAFF. The CDR3 DNA reads TGTGCCAGTAGTATGGGAACAGGGGCGGGCACTGAAGCTTTCTTT. The rearrangement uses TRBV19 and TRBJ1-1, with 7 bases aligning to TRBD1. The CDR3 sequence is 15 residues long. Unmatched junction bases numbered 8, after V lost 3 bases and J lost 4 bases. CDR1 is LNHDA, CDR2 SQIVND, per germline (reference sequence).